What follows are 3 T cell receptor beta chains derived from one specimen sequenced in a study of regulatory T cells in long-lasting Graves disease. Relying on iRepertoire HTBI primers and Arm-PCR of CDR3 regions, the team built TCR beta libraries. TCRdb recomputed calls from the multiplex PCR reads with MiXCR, one row per CDR3 protein. The sample shows roughly 430,000 distinct CDR3 sequences, roughly 17% of them seen only once. Indicated time point: newly diagnosed GD, antithyroid drugs for less than 3 months. Extracted RNA from PBMCs served as the source of the TCR library. The data were also submitted as part of a second study, on T cells in Graves' hyperthyroidism and ophthalmopathy.

The source was peripheral blood mononuclear cells (PBMCs), collected at new diagnosis, from a patient treated with antithyroid drugs. These receptor sequences come from a woman in her 30s with Graves disease.

This clonotype was seen ten or more times. This chain joins TRBV7-6 and TRBJ2-7, with D possibly matching TRBD2 (5 bases). Looked up from germline, CDR1 is SGHVS and CDR2 is FNYEAQ. Trimming shortened V by 2 bases and J by 6 bases, and 14 bases separated the two germline ends. The CDR3 length is 14 residues. This CDR3 is CASSLSDSLSEQYF. CDR3 DNA sequence: TGTGCCAGCAGCTTATCGGACTCATTATCCGAGCAGTACTTC. The full variable domain, its missing parts supplied by reference TRBV7-6 and TRBJ2-7, is GAGVSQSPRYKVTKRGQDVALRCDPISGHVSLYWYRQALGQGPEFLTYFNYEAQQDKSGLPNDRFSAERPEGSISTLTIQRTEQRDSAMYRCASSLSDSLSEQYFGPGTRLTVT.

This clonotype came up many times. The V call is TRBV12-3 or TRBV12-4, the J call TRBJ1-4; 7 bases align to TRBD1. V gave up 5 bases and J gave up 6 bases; unmatched junction bases: 6. This CDR3 has 14 amino acids. CDR3 in amino acids: CASSPGQIDEKLFF. CDR3 DNA sequence: TGTGCCAGCAGTCCGGGACAGATAGATGAAAAACTGTTTTTT.

V and J are TRBV5-8 and TRBJ1-4; D is unclear. The germline V gene encodes CDR1 SGHTS and CDR2 YDEGEE. V lost 0 bases and J 6 bases, leaving 12 bases between the germline ends. The length of the CDR3 is 15 residues. CDR3 loop: CASSLGHVGYEKLFF. In DNA, the CDR3 is TGTGCCAGCAGCTTGGGGCACGTAGGGTATGAAAAACTGTTTTTT.